What follows is one T cell receptor (beta chain) and its context. No antigen is known for it. It has no much larger one-base neighbor in the sample; base qualities were not kept. Peripheral blood CD8+ and CD4+ T cells from healthy donors, Susac syndrome patients and multiple sclerosis patients were profiled using high-throughput TCR beta sequencing. Recently defined diagnostic criteria for definite or probable disease were met by the Susac syndrome patients. Bulk CD8+ and CD4+ T cells were purified magnetically by negative isolation, whereas CD8+ TEMRA cells were enriched by FACS. Blood was drawn into EDTA tubes, processed within 24 hours, and PBMCs were isolated by density gradient centrifugation. PBMCs intended for TCR sequencing were frozen in liquid nitrogen and were later thawed in a 37 degrees C water bath. Purity of sorted or isolated CD4+, CD8+ and CD8+ TEMRA cells was at least 90%. RNA was extracted using the RNeasy kit, and 0.5 to 1 microgram was reverse transcribed with random hexamers. The immunoSEQ multiplex PCR assay, covering 54 Vbeta and 13 Jbeta segments, was used to amplify TCR beta CDR3 regions. Bias from PCR amplification was corrected by using a synthetic template baseline for primer optimization and for computational correction. As for the original processing: Only productive sequences were kept, with reads annotated to V, D and J genes according to IMGT and analyzed in immunoSEQ Analyzer. Clonality was calculated as one minus the Shannon entropy normalized by log2 of the number of productive unique sequences. For each patient and control, public and private clones were evaluated among the 100 most prevalent clones. Clones were defined as Susac-specific if absent from the healthy and MS cohorts, from roughly 1,100 published viral clones and from other ImmuneACCESS disease sequences. TCRdb cleaned the public reads at Q25 with fastp, built clones with MiXCR and kept in-frame beta chains. Rows are combined by CDR3 protein, so each entry shows the most common genes and DNA. Here the V and J calls rest on TCRdb's processing, not on the authors' analysis. The sample includes 200,000 to 300,000 distinct CDR3 sequences, with almost 97% observed a single time. The ten largest clones capture 0.1% of the sample.

V loses 5 bases, J loses 5 bases, and the germline ends lie 13 bases apart. The CDR3 contains 14 residues, cysteine and phenylalanine counted. Only the CDR3 part of the read is kept: 42 bases, read in frame from the first base. Per the germline V gene (reference sequence), PRHDT is the CDR1 and FYEKMQ is the CDR2. This sample is drawn from a study of CD8 T cells in Susac syndrome (dated by TCRdb to about 2019). Turning to the overall study: Of the Susac syndrome patients who were sequenced, roughly 6 had clinically active disease and roughly eight were in clinical remission. At the time of blood withdrawal, Susac syndrome patients were either therapy-naive, taking corticosteroids (with some also receiving IVIg), or on IVIg alone. Whether CD8+ T cell activation and differentiation in Susac syndrome was antigen driven was tested using repertoire sequencing.

The study at large found these results: The CD4+ T cell repertoire of patients with Susac syndrome showed no detectable clonal expansion. The number of individuals in the TCR sequencing and HLA analysis was recognized as being relatively small.

Sequencing was performed on CD4+ T cells from PBMCs. The sequence was collected from a human donor with Susac syndrome. The chain uses TRBV13 and TRBJ2-1, and perhaps TRBD1 as D gene, on 6 matching bases. The bases read TGTGCCAGCAGCGCCGGGACAACCAACAATGAGCAGTTCTTC. Translated, it gives CASSAGTTNNEQFF.